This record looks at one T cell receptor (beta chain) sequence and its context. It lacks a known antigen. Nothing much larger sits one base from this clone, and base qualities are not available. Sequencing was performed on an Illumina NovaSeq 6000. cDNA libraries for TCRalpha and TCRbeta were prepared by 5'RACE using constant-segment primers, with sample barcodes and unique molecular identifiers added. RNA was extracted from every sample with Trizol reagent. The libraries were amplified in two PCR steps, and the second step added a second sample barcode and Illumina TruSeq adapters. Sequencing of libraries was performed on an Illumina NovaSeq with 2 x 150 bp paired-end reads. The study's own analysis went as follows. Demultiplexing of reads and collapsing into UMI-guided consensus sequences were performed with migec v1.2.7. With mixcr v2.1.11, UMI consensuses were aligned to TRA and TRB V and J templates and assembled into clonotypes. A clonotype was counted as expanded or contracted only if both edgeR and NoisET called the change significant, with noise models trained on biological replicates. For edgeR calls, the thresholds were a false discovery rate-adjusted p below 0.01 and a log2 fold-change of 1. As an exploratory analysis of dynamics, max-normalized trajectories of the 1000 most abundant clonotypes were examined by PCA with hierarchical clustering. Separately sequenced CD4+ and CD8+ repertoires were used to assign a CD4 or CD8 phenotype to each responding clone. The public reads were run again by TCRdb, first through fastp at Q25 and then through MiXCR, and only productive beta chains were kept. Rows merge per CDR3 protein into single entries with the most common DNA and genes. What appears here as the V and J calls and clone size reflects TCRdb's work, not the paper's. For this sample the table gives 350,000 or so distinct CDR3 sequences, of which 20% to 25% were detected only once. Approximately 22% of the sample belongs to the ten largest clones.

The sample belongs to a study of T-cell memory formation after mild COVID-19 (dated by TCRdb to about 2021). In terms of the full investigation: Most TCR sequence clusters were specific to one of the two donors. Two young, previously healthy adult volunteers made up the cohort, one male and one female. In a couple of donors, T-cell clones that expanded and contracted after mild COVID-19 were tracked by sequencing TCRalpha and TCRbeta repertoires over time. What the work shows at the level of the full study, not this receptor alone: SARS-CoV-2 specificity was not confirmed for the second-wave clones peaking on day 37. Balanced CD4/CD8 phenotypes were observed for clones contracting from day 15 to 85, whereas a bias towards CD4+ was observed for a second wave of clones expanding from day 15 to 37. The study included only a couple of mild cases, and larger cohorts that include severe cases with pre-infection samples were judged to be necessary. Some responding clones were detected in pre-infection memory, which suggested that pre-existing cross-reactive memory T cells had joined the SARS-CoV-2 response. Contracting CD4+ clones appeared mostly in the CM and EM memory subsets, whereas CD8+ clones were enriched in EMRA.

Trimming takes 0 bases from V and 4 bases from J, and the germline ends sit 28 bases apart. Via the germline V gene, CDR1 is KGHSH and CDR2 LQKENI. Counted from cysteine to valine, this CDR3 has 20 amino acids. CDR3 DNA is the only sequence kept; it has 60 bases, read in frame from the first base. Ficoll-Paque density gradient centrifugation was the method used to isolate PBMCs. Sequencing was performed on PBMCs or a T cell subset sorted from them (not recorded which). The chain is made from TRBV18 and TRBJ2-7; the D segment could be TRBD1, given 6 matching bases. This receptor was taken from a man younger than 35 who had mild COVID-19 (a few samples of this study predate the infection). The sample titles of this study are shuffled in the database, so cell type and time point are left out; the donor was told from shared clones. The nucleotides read TGTGCCAGCTCACCACCGGGGTATTCGCGGCAGGGGACGAGCTCATACGAGCAGTACGTC. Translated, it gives CASSPPGYSRQGTSSYEQYV.